This entry features one TCR beta chain sequence. CDR1 LNHDA and CDR2 SQIVND come from the germline V gene (reference sequence). Deletions cut 1 base from V and 7 bases from J, with 17 bases between. CDR3 length equals 16 residues. Clones were sequenced by immunoSEQ multiplex PCR, and TCRdb holds only the in-frame ones, with some missing. Of more than 45,000 clones listed, approximately 88% are singletons. The data were obtained in a study of T cells in localized non-small cell lung cancer. The sequence came from a man aged 35 to 69 with stage III lung adenocarcinoma. The J gene is TRBJ1-5, the V gene TRBV19, with a possible D match to TRBD1 (6 bases). The sequences come from peripheral blood mononuclear cells, collected before any cancer treatment. DNA of the CDR3: TGTGCCAGTAGTATAGTCTTACAGGGAATGAGGCAGCCCCAGCATTTT. It is translated as CASSIVLQGMRQPQHF.